Listed below are T cell receptor beta chains from one sample, sequenced in a study of graft-versus-host responses after intestinal transplantation. Some clones are missing from TCRdb's copy, which holds only in-frame ones; the method was immunoSEQ multiplex PCR. The table shows 120,000 or so clones, with just under 95% occurring only once. Their recognized antigens are unknown. The sequences come from unstimulated CD8+ T cells sorted from spleen or lymph node cells, collected before intestinal transplant. The source is a human donor who received an intestinal transplant. Both conserved end residues are part of each CDR3. D genes are given only for firm matches. A clone size is listed for some rows: how often the clone was seen (once, few, many), or a class if it is expanded.

>.|TRBV7-9|.|TRBJ2-1
TGTGCCAGCAGCCCATTACTTGGGGCTAGGCAGTTCTTC
CASSPLLGARQFF
>.|TRBV2|.|TRBJ1-1
TGTGCCAGCAGTGAATGGTGGGGGAACACTGAAGCTTTCTTT
CASSEWWGNTEAFF
>.|TRBV6-1|.|TRBJ2-5
TGTGCCAGCAGTGAATGGGAGACCCAGTACTTC
CASSEWETQYF
>TRBD2|TRBV11-2|.|TRBJ2-3
TGTGCCAGCAGCTACTCCGGGACTAGCAGCGATACGCAGTATTTT
CASSYSGTSSDTQYF
>.|TRBV5-6|.|TRBJ2-1
TGTGCCAGCAGCGTCGTTCTGAATGAGCAGTTCTTC
CASSVVLNEQFF
>TRBD1|TRBV5-6|.|TRBJ1-3
TGTGCCAGCAGCGGAGACAGGGATGGAAACACCATATATTTT
CASSGDRDGNTIYF
>.|TRBV10-3|.|TRBJ1-5
TGTGCCATCAGCGAGGACGGGAATAGCAATCAGCCCCAGCATTTT
CAISEDGNSNQPQHF
>TRBD1|TRBV4-1|.|TRBJ2-7
TGCGCCAGCAGCCAATATCAGGGGGTTTCTTACGAGCAGTACTTC
CASSQYQGVSYEQYF
>TRBD2|TRBV9|.|TRBJ2-3
TGTGCCAGCAGCTCCCGGGGAGGGCCTTTAGATACGCAGTATTTT
CASSSRGGPLDTQYF
>.|TRBV30|.|TRBJ2-3
TGTGCCTGGAGAAACCTCGGGGCCCACACAGATACGCAGTATTTT
CAWRNLGAHTDTQYF
>TRBD1|TRBV30|.|TRBJ1-1
TGTGCCTGGAGTCTCCCCGGGACAGGGGGAAGTGGTTTCTTT
CAWSLPGTGGSGFF
>TRBD1|TRBV6-1|.|TRBJ1-5
TGTGCCAGCAGTGGAACAGGGGTTCAGCCCCAGCATTTT
CASSGTGVQPQHF
>.|TRBV28|.|TRBJ2-1
TGTGCCAGCAGTCCCCTGGGCCCCGAGGCAGGCGATGAGCAGTTCTTC
CASSPLGPEAGDEQFF
>.|TRBV7-3|.|TRBJ2-3
TGTGCCAGCAGCACCCTGGGGGCTGGAATTGAAGATACGCAGTATTTT
CASSTLGAGIEDTQYF
>.|TRBV4-2|.|TRBJ2-1
TGTGCCAGCAGCCAAGAAGGCAGGAGGGCCGGGCCCAATGAGCAGTTCTTC
CASSQEGRRAGPNEQFF
>.|TRBV6-5|.|TRBJ2-2
TGTGCCAGCAGTACGATGGCCGAAAACACCGGGGAGCTGTTTTTT
CASSTMAENTGELFF
>TRBD1|TRBV7-3|.|TRBJ2-1
TGTGCCAGCAGCTGGACAGGGAGCTCCTACAATGAGCAGTTCTTC
CASSWTGSSYNEQFF
>.|TRBV7-6|.|TRBJ1-1
TGTGCCAGCAGCTTAGTTACCAGGGCGGCTTTCTTT
CASSLVTRAAFF
>TRBD2|TRBV19|.|TRBJ2-7
TGTGCCAGTAGTATATCAAGCGGGGTATACGAGCAGTACTTC
CASSISSGVYEQYF
>.|TRBV15|.|TRBJ1-4
TGTGCCACCAGCCCTCCCGAGGCAGGGTTAGAAAAACTGTTTTTT
CATSPPEAGLEKLFF
>.|TRBV19|.|TRBJ1-2
TGTGCCTCCGGATGGGCGCCCGGCTTTTATGGCTACACCTTC
CASGWAPGFYGYTF
>TRBD2|TRBV9|.|TRBJ2-1
TGTGCCAGCAGCGTAGCGTGGCCTAGCGGGAGTATCAATGAGCAGTTCTTC
CASSVAWPSGSINEQFF
>.|TRBV9|.|TRBJ2-1
TGTGCCAGCAGCGTAGGACGGGCCTTTAATGAGCAGTTCTTC
CASSVGRAFNEQFF
>.|TRBV29-1|.|TRBJ1-1
TGCAGCGGCTCGGGCACTGAAGCTTTCTTT
CSGSGTEAFF
>TRBD1|TRBV7-9|few|TRBJ2-7
TGTGCCAGCAGCCTTAAGGGGGCCGACCCCTACGAGCAGTACTTC
CASSLKGADPYEQYF
>.|TRBV10-3|.|TRBJ1-6
TGTGCCATCAGTGAGTTGGGGAGCTCCTATAATTCACCCCTCCACTTT
CAISELGSSYNSPLHF
>TRBD1|TRBV6-6|.|TRBJ1-1
TGTGCCAACGCAGGGGGCTGGAACACTGAAGCTTTCTTT
CANAGGWNTEAFF
>TRBD2|TRBV7-8|.|TRBJ2-1
TGTGCCAGCAGCTTAGCAACTAGCGTTTACAATGAGCAGTTCTTC
CASSLATSVYNEQFF
>.|TRBV27|.|TRBJ1-5
TGTGCCAGCAGTTTGTCCGGGGGCCAGCCCCAGCATTTT
CASSLSGGQPQHF
>.|TRBV2|.|TRBJ2-7
TGTGCCAGCGGCGCTGGACTGGGGTTCTACGAGCAGTACTTC
CASGAGLGFYEQYF
>.|TRBV9|.|TRBJ2-1
TGTGCCACTCGTAATGAGCAGTTCTTC
CATRNEQFF
>.|TRBV10-3|.|TRBJ2-3
TGTGCCACCCAGGGACACCTAAGCACAGATACGCAGTATTTT
CATQGHLSTDTQYF
>.|TRBV2|once|TRBJ2-1
TGTGCCAGCAGTGAAGGGGCGGGAATAGACTTGGTCCTTAACAATGAGCAGTTCTTC
CASSEGAGIDLVLNNEQFF
>TRBD1|TRBV20-1|.|TRBJ2-5
TGCGTGGGACAGCCTCGGGAGACCCAGTACTTC
CVGQPRETQYF
>TRBD1|TRBV2|.|TRBJ1-5
TGTGCCAGCAGCGGACCCGGGACAGGGATTGGGACGGTCAATCAGCCCCAGCATTTT
CASSGPGTGIGTVNQPQHF
>.|TRBV2|.|TRBJ2-1
TGTGCCAGCAGCGATTGGGGCAATGAGCAGTTCTTC
CASSDWGNEQFF
>.|TRBV10-2|.|TRBJ2-1
TGCGCCAGCGAGGGCGAGTTGGGGCGGAGAGTCGATGAGCAGTTCTTC
CASEGELGRRVDEQFF
>.|TRBV30|.|TRBJ1-2
TGTGCCTGGATGTCGGCCTATACTAACTATGGCTACACCTTC
CAWMSAYTNYGYTF
>.|TRBV28|.|TRBJ2-1
TGTGCCAGCAGTTCCCTGACTACCTACAATGAGCAGTTCTTC
CASSSLTTYNEQFF
>.|TRBV15|few|TRBJ1-4
TGTGCCACCAGCAGAGGGGCAGAAAGAAGTGAAAAACTGTTTTTT
CATSRGAERSEKLFF
>TRBD2|TRBV9|.|TRBJ2-3
TGTGCCAGCAGCGTAGATGGGGGGGAGCGCACAGATACGCAGTATTTT
CASSVDGGERTDTQYF
>TRBD2|TRBV19|.|TRBJ2-7
TGTGCCAGTAGCCCCACGTACTGGCGGGAGGCCCCCTACGAGCAGTACTTC
CASSPTYWREAPYEQYF
>TRBD1|TRBV29-1|.|TRBJ2-7
TGCAGCGTTCCGGGACAGGGGAGAAGGGAGCAGTACTTC
CSVPGQGRREQYF
>TRBD1|TRBV2|once|TRBJ2-7
TGTGCCAGCAGTGAAGGCCCCTACAGGGGGCTCGAGCAGTACTTC
CASSEGPYRGLEQYF
>TRBD1|TRBV7-2|few|TRBJ2-7
TGTGCCAGCAGCTTGGGGACAGCTTACGAGCAGTACTTC
CASSLGTAYEQYF
>.|TRBV30|once|TRBJ2-7
TGTGCCTGGGCTCTCGTGAACTCCTACGAGCAGTACTTC
CAWALVNSYEQYF
>TRBD1|TRBV2|once|TRBJ2-2
TGTGCCAGCAGTGAATCCCTGGGACAGACGAACACCGGGGAGCTGTTTTTT
CASSESLGQTNTGELFF
>.|TRBV30|.|TRBJ1-2
TGTGCCTGGAGGTATAGGGGCGATGGCTACACCTTC
CAWRYRGDGYTF
>.|TRBV6-5|.|TRBJ2-3
TGTGCCAGCAGTTACTCGGTTGGCGGAGACACAGATACGCAGTATTTT
CASSYSVGGDTDTQYF
>TRBD2|TRBV7-3|.|TRBJ2-3
TGTGCCAGCAGCTTAGCGGGAGGTACGCAGTATTTT
CASSLAGGTQYF
>.|TRBV18|.|TRBJ1-4
TGTGCCAGCTCACCACCGAGGGGCGAGGAGGAAAAACTGTTTTTT
CASSPPRGEEEKLFF
>.|TRBV5-4|.|TRBJ2-1
TGTGCCAGCAGCTTGGGTTCCTACAATGAGCAGTTCTTC
CASSLGSYNEQFF
>.|TRBV7-9|.|TRBJ2-2
TGTGCCAGCAGCCCCATTGGGGATTACACCGGGGAGCTGTTTTTT
CASSPIGDYTGELFF